This TCR beta chain was sequenced for a study of blood T cells in healthy people across ages. Findings and caveats of the study: TCR beta diversity, measured per million T cells, fell in a roughly linear way with age. Long-lived donors had more naive CD4+ cells and higher diversity than aged donors.

A second roughly 6 to 12 cycle PCR used barcoded and J-beta primers. Every individual sample yielded 2.5 million or more paired-end reads (each containing CDR3). MiXCR, run by TCRdb on the 5' RACE reads, gives a single entry per CDR3 protein. This table has about 730,000 distinct CDR3 sequences, approximately 39% appearing once. This clonotype has a handful of counts. No antigen is known for it. Caucasian individuals from Russia who were healthy and aged roughly 6 to 90 acted as donors. The germline gives CDR1 DFQATT, CDR2 SNEGSKA (reference sequence). V trimming: 4 bases; J trimming: 6 bases; junction bases outside the gene matches: 8. The CDR3 covers 16 residues.

The sample taken for sequencing was blood. The chain has TRBV20-1 and TRBJ2-1, with 14 bases matching TRBD2. The origin of this receptor is a woman aged 60-70 years in good health. The CDR3 protein is CSANTRTSGGPNEQFF. DNA of the CDR3: TGCAGTGCTAACACAAGGACTAGCGGGGGGCCCAATGAGCAGTTCTTC.